This TCR beta chain is drawn from a study of blood T cell repertoires in COVID-19. Only in-frame clones appear in the TCRdb table, and some are missing; sequencing was by immunoSEQ multiplex PCR. The sample lists approximately 220,000 clones; roughly 85% were seen once. The germline V gene has CDR1 SGDLS and CDR2 YYNGEE. The germline V and J ends were trimmed by 0 bases and 3 bases, with 8 bases remaining between them. The CDR3 is made up of 14 amino acids. The gene calls are TRBV9 and TRBJ2-3, with unresolved D. This sequence originates from a man aged 35 to 55 who had recovered from COVID-19. The sequencing input was PBMCs or T cells enriched from blood (not recorded which). CDR3 region: CASSVGPLTDTQYF. The CDR3 DNA reads TGTGCCAGCAGCGTAGGTCCCCTTACAGATACGCAGTATTTT.